The 21 T cell receptor beta chains given below trace back to one sample, sequenced in a study of blood T cell repertoires in COVID-19. Using immunoSEQ multiplex PCR, the repertoire was profiled, and TCRdb retains in-frame clones only, with some absent. The sample consists of fewer than 250,000 clones, around 82% of them appearing once. Specimen: PBMCs or T cells enriched from blood (not recorded which). These receptors came from a woman between 45 and 60 years old who had been exposed to COVID-19.

The chain couples TRBV28 to TRBJ1-1; a possible D gene is TRBD1 (5 bases). The CDR3 covers 13 residues. V was shortened by 7 bases and J by 5 bases, with 14 bases between the two germline ends. Germline CDR1 MDHEN, CDR2 SYDVKM. The CDR3 DNA is TGTGCCAGCACACTTTTCCGGGGGACTGAAGCTTTCTTT. This translates into CASTLFRGTEAFF.

This chain connects TRBV18 to TRBJ1-1; weak D call: TRBD1 (6 bases). The V gene lost 0 bases and the J gene lost 2 bases, with 16 bases spanning the gap. Per the germline V gene, CDR1 is KGHSH and CDR2 is LQKENI. This CDR3 has 17 residues. In nucleotides, the CDR3 is TGTGCCAGCTCACCACCCACAGGGAGGGCGATCAACACTGAAGCTTTCTTT. Its protein is CASSPPTGRAINTEAFF.

The rearrangement links TRBV7-2 to TRBJ1-1; D not resolved. This CDR3 comprises 13 residues. Germline CDR1 reads SGHTA; CDR2 reads FQGNSA. V was shortened by 5 bases and J by 0 bases, with 7 bases between the two germline ends. CDR3 region: CASSVTVNTEAFF. The CDR3, as DNA: TGTGCCAGCAGCGTTACAGTGAACACTGAAGCTTTCTTT.

In nucleotides, the CDR3 is TGTGCCAGCAGCAAAGGGTTGCGGACAGGTTTGAGTGGGAACACTGAAGCTTTCTTT. Translated: CASSKGLRTGLSGNTEAFF. The chain carries TRBV21-1 and TRBJ1-1; TRBD1, the D gene given by the table, was not confirmed from the DNA. TRBV21-1 constitutes a pseudogene. This CDR3 region has 19 residues.

J is TRBJ2-1 and V is TRBV11-2, with 7 bases matching TRBD1. Germline CDR1 is SGHAT and CDR2 is FQNNGV. The CDR3 covers 15 residues. V shed 1 base, J shed 2 bases, and the junction held 2 bases outside the gene matches. DNA for the CDR3: TGTGCCAGCAGCTTAGTAGGGGGCGCCTACAATGAGCAGTTCTTC. It is translated as CASSLVGGAYNEQFF. Using reference TRBV11-2 and TRBJ2-1 for the parts outside the CDR3, the full variable domain is EAGVAQSPRYKIIEKRQSVAFWCNPISGHATLYWYQQILGQGPKLLIQFQNNGVVDDSQLPKDRFSAERLKGVDSTLKIQPAKLEDSAVYLCASSLVGGAYNEQFFGPGTRLTVL.

The chain couples TRBV19 to TRBJ2-2; TRBD2 aligns across 7 bases. This CDR3 contains 16 residues. Trimming removed 7 bases from V and 4 bases from J; junction bases left unmatched: 12. Germline CDR1 and CDR2: LNHDA and SQIVND (reference sequence). CDR3: CASNHRLAGATGELFF. For the CDR3, the DNA is TGTGCCAGTAACCACAGACTAGCTGGGGCCACCGGGGAGCTGTTTTTT.

This clone was seen only a few times. CDR3 region: CASSLQGDVYNEQFF. CDR3 in DNA: TGTGCCAGCAGCTTGCAGGGGGACGTCTACAATGAGCAGTTCTTC. V is TRBV5-6 and J is TRBJ2-1; TRBD1 matches at 7 bases. The J segment lost 3 bases and the V segment lost 1 base, leaving 4 bases of the junction unmatched. Germline loops: CDR1 SGHDT, CDR2 YYEEEE. This CDR3 contains 15 residues.

This chain joins TRBV19 and TRBJ1-1; D perhaps matches TRBD1 (6 bases). Germline-derived CDR1 and CDR2 are LNHDA and SQIVND (reference sequence). Trimming removed 4 bases at V and 1 base at J, with 13 bases between. This CDR3 comprises 15 residues. The CDR3 is CASSTETGPNTEAFF. In nucleotides, the CDR3 is TGTGCCAGTAGTACCGAGACAGGCCCGAACACTGAAGCTTTCTTT. Variable domain in full (rest from reference TRBV19 and TRBJ1-1): DGGITQSPKYLFRKEGQNVTLSCEQNLNHDAMYWYRQDPGQGLRLIYYSQIVNDFQKGDIAEGYSVSREKKESFPLTVTSAQKNPTAFYLCASSTETGPNTEAFFGQGTRLTVV.

The chain uses TRBV6-6 and TRBJ2-1, with 7 bases lining up with TRBD2. Germline V gene sequence: CDR1 MNHNY, CDR2 SVGAGI (reference sequence). The ends lost 5 bases at V and 2 bases at J; junction bases unmatched: 6. The CDR3 consists of 15 residues. In DNA form, the CDR3 reads TGTGCCAGCAGTGGAAGCGGGACCACCTACAATGAGCAGTTCTTC. It specifies CASSGSGTTYNEQFF.

The V and J genes are TRBV18 and TRBJ2-3; 11 nucleotides agree with TRBD2. Germline V gives CDR1 KGHSH, CDR2 LQKENI. This CDR3 comprises 18 residues. J lost 0 bases, V lost 5 bases, and 10 bases had no gene match. The CDR3 protein is CASSKSSLAGGSTDTQYF. The CDR3 DNA reads as TGTGCCAGCTCAAAATCCTCCTTAGCGGGGGGGAGCACAGATACGCAGTATTTT. Filled out from reference TRBV18 and TRBJ2-3, the complete variable domain reads NAGVMQNPRHLVRRRGQEARLRCSPMKGHSHVYWYRQLPEEGLKFMVYLQKENIIDESGMPKERFSAEFPKEGPSILRIQQVVRGDSAAYFCASSKSSLAGGSTDTQYFGPGTRLTVL.

The rearrangement uses TRBV20-1 and TRBJ1-1; D is undetermined. There are 11 residues in the CDR3. V gave up 4 bases and J gave up 1 base, with 4 bases separating them. Germline V gives CDR1 DFQATT, CDR2 SNEGSKA (reference sequence). The CDR3 loop is CSATGNTEAFF. CDR3 nucleotides: TGCAGTGCTACGGGGAACACTGAAGCTTTCTTT.

DNA of the CDR3: TGTGCCACCAGCAGAGAGCGGGGGACTAATGAAAAACTGTTTTTT. It is translated as CATSRERGTNEKLFF. The chain carries TRBV15 and TRBJ1-4, with a possible D match to TRBD1 (5 bases). Looked up from germline, CDR1 is LNHNV and CDR2 is YYDKDF (reference sequence). V gave up 0 bases and J gave up 2 bases, with 7 bases separating them. There are 15 residues in the CDR3.

Only one count was recorded for this clone. This chain links TRBV5-5 with TRBJ1-5; tentative D call: TRBD1 (6 bases). Deletions cut 5 bases from V and 3 bases from J, with 24 bases between. Germline assignment: CDR1 SGHKS and CDR2 YYEKEE (reference sequence). CDR3 length: 18 amino acids. The CDR3 spells CASSSEQRDTHFNQPQHF. CDR3 in DNA: TGTGCCAGCAGTTCAGAGCAAAGGGACACCCACTTCAATCAGCCCCAGCATTTT.

The chain employs TRBV20-1 and TRBJ2-5; D unresolved. Germline V CDR1 and CDR2: DFQATT, SNEGSKA (reference sequence). CDR3 size: 11 residues. V was pared by 5 bases and J by 5 bases, with 9 bases between. The CDR3, as DNA: TGCAGTGCTCGGTTGGAGGAGACCCAGTACTTC. Protein: CSARLEETQYF.

This clone was seen a few times. The chain is built from TRBV19 and TRBJ2-7; 7 nucleotides agree with TRBD1. The germline V gene encodes CDR1 LNHDA and CDR2 SQIVND (reference sequence). V was clipped by 5 bases and J by 2 bases; unmatched bases: 9. The CDR3 is 15 residues long. CDR3 residues: CASSSLTGYTYEQYF. The CDR3, as DNA: TGTGCCAGTAGTTCCTTGACAGGGTATACCTACGAGCAGTACTTC.

The CDR3 here is CASSLGQWDTEAFF. CDR3 nucleotide sequence: TGTGCCAGCAGCTTGGGACAGTGGGACACTGAAGCTTTCTTT. The chain is built from TRBV5-6 and TRBJ1-1, with a tentative D call TRBD1 (5 bases). The V end lost 0 bases, the J end lost 3 bases, and 9 bases lay between the germline ends. Per the germline V gene, CDR1 is SGHDT and CDR2 is YYEEEE. The CDR3 spans 14 residues.

The V call is TRBV4-3, the J call TRBJ1-5, with D hard to call. Trimming cost V 3 bases and J 7 bases, with 10 bases left between them. The CDR3 has 13 amino acids. Looked up from germline, CDR1 is LGHNA and CDR2 is YSLEER. The DNA for the CDR3 is TGCGCCAGCAGCCAGACCAGGCTCCAGCCCCAGCATTTT. Translated, it gives CASSQTRLQPQHF.

V usage is TRBV7-3 and J usage is TRBJ2-7; TRBD2 might be the D (6 bases). CDR1 is SGHTA and CDR2 is FQGTGA in the germline V gene. This CDR3 has 18 residues. Between the trimmed V and J ends, which lost 5 bases and 4 bases, there was a span of 27 bases. CDR3 nucleotides: TGTGCCAGCAGCCTCATCCAACCCCCGGACTATCCCGCTTACGAGCAGTACTTC. Translation gives CASSLIQPPDYPAYEQYF.

This chain uses TRBV10-3 with TRBJ1-2, with a tentative D call TRBD1 (5 bases). The germline gives CDR1 ENHRY, CDR2 SYGVKD. This CDR3 is built from 16 residues. V lost 3 bases and J 0 bases, leaving 14 bases between the germline ends. In nucleotides, the CDR3 is TGTGCCATCAGTGACCTTCTGACAGCACCTAACTATGGCTACACCTTC. This sequence encodes CAISDLLTAPNYGYTF.

DNA of the CDR3: TGTGCCAGCAGACCCGACAGGGGAAGTTCACCCCTCCACTTT. Protein sequence: CASRPDRGSSPLHF. The J gene is TRBJ1-6, the V gene TRBV6-5; 8 bases align to TRBD1. The CDR3 is made up of 14 amino acids. V shed 6 bases, J shed 9 bases, and the junction held 7 bases outside the gene matches. Germline V gene lookup returns CDR1 MNHEY and CDR2 SVGAGI.

V usage is TRBV7-8 and J usage is TRBJ1-6; 11 nucleotides agree with TRBD1. This CDR3 region has 16 residues. CDR1 is SGHVS, CDR2 FQNEAQ, per germline. V was pared by 5 bases and J by 10 bases, with 10 bases of the junction left unmatched. Written as DNA, the CDR3 is TGTGCCAGCAGCCTCAGGGACAGGGGGTTTGGATCACCCCTCCACTTT. This encodes CASSLRDRGFGSPLHF. The variable domain in full, with the rest retrieved from reference TRBV7-8 and TRBJ1-6, is GAGVSQSPRYKVAKRGQDVALRCDPISGHVSLFWYQQALGQGPEFLTYFQNEAQLDKSGLPSDRFFAERPEGSVSTLKIQRTQQEDSAVYLCASSLRDRGFGSPLHFGNGTRLTVT.